The 15 T cell receptor beta chains listed next were all sequenced from one sample in a study of blood T cell repertoires in COVID-19. Data came from immunoSEQ multiplex PCR; TCRdb stores just in-frame clones and leaves some out. The data hold about 320,000 clones, with 85% observed a single time. The sequenced sample was PBMCs or T cells enriched from blood (not recorded which). The receptors shown here come from a woman aged 25 to 45 who had been exposed to COVID-19.

The V gene is TRBV7-3, the J gene TRBJ1-3; D gene unclear. Per germline, CDR1 SGHTA and CDR2 FQGTGA. V dropped 1 base and J dropped 0 bases, with 10 bases sitting between them. This CDR3 is built from 16 residues. The CDR3 is CASSLSVESSGNTIYF. For the CDR3, the DNA is TGTGCCAGCAGCTTAAGCGTGGAGAGCTCTGGAAACACCATATATTTT.

This rearrangement joins TRBV9 to TRBJ2-2; possible D gene TRBD2, 5 bases. CDR1 and CDR2 (germline): SGDLS, YYNGEE. This CDR3 is built from 14 residues. The V end lost 7 bases, the J end lost 4 bases, and 14 bases lay between the germline ends. CDR3 region: CASQTGLLTGELFF. CDR3 nucleotide sequence: TGTGCCAGCCAAACGGGGTTACTCACCGGGGAGCTGTTTTTT.

The CDR3 spells CASSRSGGWGTNEKLFF. The CDR3 bases are TGTGCCAGCTCCCGAAGTGGAGGGTGGGGAACTAATGAAAAACTGTTTTTT. V and J are TRBV11-2 and TRBJ1-4; no definite D call. V lost 8 bases and J 1 base, leaving 20 bases between the germline ends. This CDR3 spans 17 amino acids. Per germline, CDR1 SGHAT and CDR2 FQNNGV. Full variable domain (missing parts from reference TRBV11-2 and TRBJ1-4): EAGVAQSPRYKIIEKRQSVAFWCNPISGHATLYWYQQILGQGPKLLIQFQNNGVVDDSQLPKDRFSAERLKGVDSTLKIQPAKLEDSAVYLCASSRSGGWGTNEKLFFGSGTQLSVL.

The rearrangement links TRBV12-5 to TRBJ2-3; TRBD1 matches at 8 bases. CDR1 and CDR2 from the germline V gene are LGHNT and FRNRAP. Trimming cost V 1 base and J 4 bases; bases outside gene matches: 1. The length of the CDR3 is 14 residues. The CDR3: CASGLGTGSDTQYF. The CDR3 DNA reads as TGTGCTAGTGGTTTGGGGACAGGGTCAGATACGCAGTATTTT.

This clone was counted ten times or more. The chain links TRBV6-5 to TRBJ2-7, with 7 bases identical to TRBD1. Trimming removed 6 bases from V and 6 bases from J; junction bases left unmatched: 5. CDR1 and CDR2 from the germline V gene are MNHEY and SVGAGI. The CDR3 covers 12 residues. The CDR3 DNA sequence: TGTGCCAGCAGGATAGGACAGGCCGAGCAGTACTTC. Translating it yields CASRIGQAEQYF.

V is TRBV7-9 and J is TRBJ1-2; possible D gene TRBD1, 5 bases. This CDR3 contains 14 residues. The germline V and J ends were trimmed by 0 bases and 6 bases, with 11 bases remaining between them. Looked up from germline, CDR1 is SEHNR and CDR2 is FQNEAQ (reference sequence). In DNA form, the CDR3 reads TGTGCCAGCAGCTTAGCGGCGGGGGTGGATGGCTACACCTTC. As protein: CASSLAAGVDGYTF.

This sequence joins TRBV27 and TRBJ2-3, with 8 bases identical to TRBD2. Germline V gene lookup returns CDR1 MNHEY and CDR2 SMNVEV (reference sequence). This CDR3 contains 17 residues. J gave up 2 bases and V 4 bases, and 11 bases lay outside the gene matches. CDR3: CASSSLRAGGLTDTQYF. The CDR3, as DNA: TGTGCCAGCAGTTCCCTAAGGGCGGGGGGCCTCACAGATACGCAGTATTTT.

The genes are TRBV28 and TRBJ1-2, with TRBD1 matching over 7 bases. V trimming: 5 bases; J trimming: 4 bases; junction bases outside the gene matches: 10. The CDR3 runs to 15 residues. Germline loops: CDR1 MDHEN, CDR2 SYDVKM. CDR3: CASSPTGTEIYGYTF. CDR3 bases: TGTGCCAGCAGTCCAACCGGGACAGAAATCTATGGCTACACCTTC.

The rearrangement uses TRBV3-1 (or the pseudogene TRBV3-2) and TRBJ2-5; perhaps TRBD2 as D (6 bases). Trimming stripped 4 bases from V and 4 bases from J, with 13 bases between. The CDR3 is 14 amino acids. Per the germline V gene, CDR1 is LGHDT and CDR2 is YNNKEL (reference sequence). The CDR3 nucleotides are TGTGCCAGCAGCCGCTTACTAGCTTCAGAGACCCAGTACTTC. Amino acid sequence: CASSRLLASETQYF.

The V call is TRBV29-1, the J call TRBJ1-2; 8 bases agree with TRBD1. Germline CDR1 is SQVTM and CDR2 is ANQGSEA. The V gene end was trimmed by 6 bases and the J gene end by 5 bases; junction bases not matched to a gene: 5. CDR3 length: 12 residues. CDR3 nucleotide sequence: TGCAGCGTCGGGAACAGGGGGTATGGCTACACCTTC. Amino acids: CSVGNRGYGYTF.

V and J are TRBV27 and TRBJ1-5, with 9 bases identical to TRBD1. Germline-derived CDR1 and CDR2 are MNHEY and SMNVEV (reference sequence). This CDR3 contains 18 residues. After removal of 3 bases from V and 5 bases from J, the junction contained 14 bases not matched to a gene. The CDR3 protein is CASSLIGVSDRGYQPQHF. CDR3 DNA: TGTGCCAGCAGTTTGATTGGAGTTTCGGACAGGGGATATCAGCCCCAGCATTTT.

This rearrangement joins TRBV12-3 or TRBV12-4 to TRBJ2-4; 8 nucleotides match TRBD2. This CDR3 has 12 amino acids. The junction had 2 bases not matched to a gene; V was cut back by 7 bases and J by 6 bases. Here the CDR3 DNA reads TGTGCCAGCACCCGGGGGGGAAACATTCAGTACTTC. This encodes CASTRGGNIQYF.

J is TRBJ1-5 and V is TRBV19; 7 bases line up with TRBD1. Germline lookup yields CDR1 LNHDA and CDR2 SQIVND (reference sequence). Trimming cost V 4 bases and J 4 bases; bases outside gene matches: 7. There are 15 residues in the CDR3. The CDR3 DNA reads as TGTGCCAGTAGTAAACGACAGGGTGGGAATCAGCCCCAGCATTTT. Protein product: CASSKRQGGNQPQHF.

The chain carries TRBV28 and TRBJ1-5; D uncertain. In germline, CDR1 is MDHEN, CDR2 SYDVKM. Trimming shortened V by 6 bases and J by 11 bases, and 17 bases separated the two germline ends. This CDR3 is 13 amino acids long. CDR3 coding DNA: TGTGCCAGCAGCTCAGTTGGTCGGGAGACCCAGCATTTT. Encoded protein: CASSSVGRETQHF.

V gene TRBV19 combines with J gene TRBJ2-7; 8 bases map to TRBD1. The CDR3 is made up of 14 amino acids. Looked up from germline, CDR1 is LNHDA and CDR2 is SQIVND (reference sequence). The J segment lost 4 bases and the V segment lost 4 bases, leaving 6 bases of the junction unmatched. DNA for the CDR3: TGTGCCAGTAGTACGAGGACAGGGAGGTACGAGCAGTACTTC. It specifies CASSTRTGRYEQYF.